Below are 29 T cell receptor beta chains sequenced from a single sample in a study of vaccination and CD4 T cells after COVID-19. Noted treatment: roughly 10-day PBMC culture with coronavirus spike peptide pools or control peptides (ViraFEST assay). The unexposed donor provided CD4+ T cells, which were taken before the COVID-19 pandemic (2011-2018). CD4+ T cells that had been cultured provided DNA sequenced with the Oncomine TCR Beta short-read assay. Researchers extracted genomic DNA from CD4+ T cells that had been cultured. MiXCR was run by TCRdb on the PCR reads, yielding one entry per CDR3 protein. This repertoire shows 9,000 to 10,000 distinct CDR3 sequences, roughly 34% found once; its top ten account for just over 15%. Their recognized antigens are unknown. Sequenced sample: CD4+ T cells from blood, cultured in vitro. The source of these receptors is a human donor in good health.

This rearrangement joins TRBV6-1 to TRBJ2-7, with a possible D match to TRBD1 (7 bases). V shed 5 bases and J shed 0 bases, with 14 bases lying between them. The CDR3 is made up of 15 amino acids. In germline, CDR1 is MNHNS, CDR2 SASEGT. This CDR3 is CASSPLQGGSYEQYF. CDR3 in DNA: TGTGCCAGCAGTCCCCTGCAGGGGGGCTCCTACGAGCAGTACTTC.

V usage is TRBV6-1 and J usage is TRBJ1-2; D not certain. CDR3 length equals 15 residues. CDR1 is MNHNS, CDR2 SASEGT, per germline. V was clipped by 6 bases and J by 0 bases, with 14 bases between them. CDR3: CASSPEAVSNYGYTF. DNA of the CDR3: TGTGCCAGCAGCCCTGAGGCAGTATCTAACTATGGCTACACCTTC.

This chain links TRBV6-1 with TRBJ2-1; D gene unclear. The germline gives CDR1 MNHNS, CDR2 SASEGT. CDR3 length: 13 residues. Trimming cost V 5 bases and J 7 bases, with 12 bases left between them. DNA for the CDR3: TGTGCCAGCAGTAACGGACGTGTAAATGAGCAGTTCTTC. It codes for CASSNGRVNEQFF.

This chain links TRBV27 with TRBJ1-2; D not certain. V lost 0 bases and J 3 bases, leaving 8 bases between the germline ends. Per the germline V gene, CDR1 is MNHEY and CDR2 is SMNVEV (reference sequence). The CDR3 sequence is 14 residues long. The CDR3 reads CASSLSRSHYGYTF. The CDR3 bases are TGTGCCAGCAGTTTATCGAGGTCCCACTATGGCTACACCTTC.

By share, this clonotype ranks as medium-sized (0.01 to 0.1%). CDR3 amino acids: CASRTSGGEQYF. The CDR3 region has the DNA TGTGCCAGCAGAACTAGCGGGGGTGAGCAGTACTTC. The rearrangement links TRBV27 to TRBJ2-7, with 11 positions matching TRBD2. The germline V gene has CDR1 MNHEY and CDR2 SMNVEV (reference sequence). The J segment lost 7 bases and the V segment lost 6 bases, leaving 2 bases of the junction unmatched. The CDR3 has 12 amino acids.

The table lists this clonotype with a count of one. The rearrangement links TRBV29-1 to TRBJ1-1; D uncertain. Trimming shortened V by 3 bases and J by 4 bases, and 12 bases separated the two germline ends. The CDR3 has 13 residues. CDR1 is SQVTM and CDR2 is ANQGSEA in the germline V gene. For the CDR3, the DNA is TGCAGCGTTGAGGCGGGAGAGGGCACTGAAGCTTTCTTT. Translated, it gives CSVEAGEGTEAFF.

The chain is built from TRBV27 and TRBJ1-6; 11 bases line up with TRBD1. The ends lost 5 bases at V and 8 bases at J; junction bases unmatched: 5. The CDR3 covers 15 residues. Germline lookup yields CDR1 MNHEY and CDR2 SMNVEV (reference sequence). CDR3 residues: CASSPLGQGDSPLHF. CDR3 sequence (DNA): TGTGCCAGCAGTCCATTGGGACAGGGGGATTCACCCCTCCACTTT.

There are a few counts of this clonotype. V is TRBV7-9 and J is TRBJ1-2; possibly TRBD1 for D (5 bases). Trimming stripped 5 bases from V and 8 bases from J, with 21 bases between. Germline V gene lookup returns CDR1 SEHNR and CDR2 FQNEAQ (reference sequence). The CDR3 loop spans 15 amino acids. Here the CDR3 reads CASSPSARGPRGYTF. Here the CDR3 DNA reads TGTGCCAGCAGCCCATCTGCGCGGGGACCTAGGGGCTACACCTTC.

The chain employs TRBV5-1 and TRBJ2-5; no clear D. Per germline, CDR1 SGHRS and CDR2 YFSETQ. This CDR3 contains 13 residues. V lost 0 bases and J 5 bases, leaving 8 bases between the germline ends. CDR3 DNA: TGCGCCAGCAGCTTGGAGGGCATGGAGACCCAGTACTTC. Translation: CASSLEGMETQYF.

This clonotype was seen just once. CDR3 DNA: TGCGCCAGCAGGACGGGATACGGGGAGCTGTTTTTT. As protein: CASRTGYGELFF. V gene TRBV5-1 combines with J gene TRBJ2-2, with D possibly being TRBD2 (5 bases). The V gene lost 5 bases and the J gene lost 7 bases, with 9 bases spanning the gap. CDR1 and CDR2 (germline): SGHRS, YFSETQ. CDR3 length: 12 residues.

This clonotype appeared a single time. The chain uses TRBV9 and TRBJ2-5; 7 bases are shared with TRBD2. Germline CDR1 SGDLS, CDR2 YYNGEE. The CDR3 runs to 14 residues. J gave up 5 bases and V 0 bases, and 4 bases lay outside the gene matches. CDR3 bases: TGTGCCAGCAGCGTAGCCGGGGGGTGGGAGACCCAGTACTTC. It specifies CASSVAGGWETQYF.

The chain couples TRBV5-1 to TRBJ1-1; 8 nucleotides agree with TRBD1. The V segment lost 2 bases and the J segment 1 base; nucleotides outside the gene matches: 10. Germline-derived CDR1 and CDR2 are SGHRS and YFSETQ. This CDR3 has 17 residues. The CDR3 loop reads CASSLQPRTGRNTEAFF. In DNA form, the CDR3 reads TGCGCCAGCAGCTTACAACCTCGGACAGGGCGGAACACTGAAGCTTTCTTT.

The rearrangement joins TRBV6-5 to TRBJ1-1; a possible D gene is TRBD1 (5 bases). The CDR3 runs 13 residues. CDR1 and CDR2 (germline): MNHEY, SVGAGI. Trimming pared 3 bases from V and 1 base from J, leaving 6 bases between. The CDR3 DNA is TGTGCCAGCAGTTATCAGGGGAACACTGAAGCTTTCTTT. Protein: CASSYQGNTEAFF.

This clonotype qualifies as medium-sized. The rearrangement links TRBV5-8 to TRBJ2-5, with D possibly matching TRBD1 (5 bases). Germline values: CDR1 SGHTS, CDR2 YDEGEE. The CDR3 consists of 17 residues. V was cut by 4 bases and J by 0 bases, with 19 bases left in between. CDR3 sequence (DNA): TGTGCCAGCAGCCCAGACTTCCTTAGCAGGGACCAAGAGACCCAGTACTTC. Its protein is CASSPDFLSRDQETQYF.

The table lists this clonotype with a few counts. The chain has TRBV21-1 and TRBJ2-7; the table's D call, TRBD1, was not checked against the DNA. TRBV21-1 is a recognized pseudogene. This CDR3 region has 18 residues. The CDR3 is CASSNLRARGQAPYEQYF. The CDR3 DNA reads TGTGCCAGCAGCAATCTCAGGGCGAGGGGACAGGCCCCCTACGAGCAGTACTTC.

The chain employs TRBV6-1 and TRBJ1-4; 7 bases map to TRBD1. CDR3 length equals 12 residues. J lost 11 bases, V lost 6 bases, and 6 bases had no gene match. In germline, CDR1 is MNHNS, CDR2 SASEGT. CDR3 region: CASSETGMKLFF. CDR3 bases: TGTGCCAGCAGCGAGACAGGGATGAAACTGTTTTTT.

This clonotype appeared a few times. The chain carries TRBV6-2 or TRBV6-3 and TRBJ2-5; D perhaps matches TRBD2 (5 bases). CDR3 length: 16 residues. CDR1 MNHEY and CDR2 SVGEGT come from the germline V gene. Trimming cost V 2 bases and J 1 base, with 14 bases left between them. The CDR3 reads CASSYRSARFQETQYF. The CDR3 DNA is TGTGCCAGCAGTTACCGTAGCGCCCGATTCCAAGAGACCCAGTACTTC.

This clonotype was counted a few times. The chain recombines TRBV7-8 with TRBJ2-5; D remains unclear. V was trimmed by 3 bases and J by 5 bases, leaving 13 bases between them. From germline, CDR1 is SGHVS and CDR2 FQNEAQ. The length of the CDR3 is 14 residues. The CDR3 region has the DNA TGTGCCAGCAGCTTCGGCCGAATTGGGGAGACCCAGTACTTC. Residues: CASSFGRIGETQYF.

This clonotype was observed a few times. This chain uses TRBV6-1 with TRBJ1-3, with D possibly matching TRBD1 (5 bases). This CDR3 has 16 residues. Trimming removed 4 bases from V and 0 bases from J, with 13 bases in between. The germline CDR1 and CDR2 sequences are MNHNS and SASEGT. CDR3 sequence: CASSAQGRNSGNTIYF. CDR3 coding DNA: TGTGCCAGCAGTGCCCAGGGACGGAACTCTGGAAACACCATATATTTT.

The sample holds a few counts of this clonotype. The chain is built from TRBV18 and TRBJ1-2; D is unresolved. The CDR3 has 13 residues. Trimming pared 0 bases from V and 7 bases from J, leaving 9 bases between. Per germline, CDR1 KGHSH and CDR2 LQKENI. In nucleotides, the CDR3 is TGTGCCAGCTCACCACCGCTAATGCGTGGCTACACCTTC. The encoded protein is CASSPPLMRGYTF.

This clonotype was observed a handful of times. The chain employs TRBV11-3 and TRBJ2-1; TRBD2 aligns across 10 bases. Trimming removed 1 base from V and 10 bases from J; junction bases left unmatched: 7. This CDR3 region has 15 residues. The germline V gene has CDR1 SGHNT and CDR2 YENEEA. The CDR3 loop reads CASSLAGTSDIEQFF. The CDR3 DNA is TGTGCCAGCAGCTTAGCAGGGACTAGCGATATAGAGCAGTTCTTC. The full variable domain, its missing parts supplied by reference TRBV11-3 and TRBJ2-1, is EAGVVQSPRYKIIEKKQPVAFWCNPISGHNTLYWYLQNLGQGPELLIRYENEEAVDDSQLPKDRFSAERLKGVDSTLKIQPAELGDSAVYLCASSLAGTSDIEQFFGPGTRLTVL.

The chain combines TRBV4-3 with TRBJ2-1, with D possibly TRBD2 on 6 matching bases. Trimming pared 0 bases from V and 8 bases from J, leaving 8 bases between. The length of the CDR3 is 13 residues. The germline V gene encodes CDR1 LGHNA and CDR2 YSLEER. CDR3 residues: CASSQEGGDEQFF. The CDR3 DNA reads TGCGCCAGCAGCCAAGAAGGCGGGGATGAGCAGTTCTTC.

This chain links TRBV5-6 with TRBJ2-3; 16 positions agree with TRBD2. This CDR3 has 18 amino acids. Germline V CDR1 and CDR2: SGHDT, YYEEEE. V was clipped by 5 bases and J by 6 bases; unmatched bases: 12. In nucleotides, the CDR3 is TGTGCCAGCAGACTGGCGGGACTAGCGGGAGGGGGATTGGATACGCAGTATTTT. It specifies CASRLAGLAGGGLDTQYF.

This clonotype appeared a few times. This chain links TRBV6-5 with TRBJ2-5, with D perhaps TRBD2 (6 bases). The CDR3 sequence is 13 residues long. Germline loops: CDR1 MNHEY, CDR2 SVGAGI. V was trimmed by 2 bases and J by 3 bases, leaving 7 bases between them. CDR3 DNA: TGTGCCAGCAGTTACGGAGGGGAAGAGACCCAGTACTTC. It is translated as CASSYGGEETQYF.

A single count supports this clonotype. V usage is TRBV5-6 and J usage is TRBJ2-3, with 10 bases aligning to TRBD2. Unmatched junction bases numbered 4, after V lost 0 bases and J lost 3 bases. The CDR3 consists of 16 residues. Germline V gene data show CDR1 as SGHDT and CDR2 as YYEEEE. The CDR3 spells CASSLGSGRWTDTQYF. CDR3 in DNA: TGTGCCAGCAGCTTGGGTAGCGGGAGGTGGACAGATACGCAGTATTTT.

This clonotype was picked up a small number of times. At one end, the junction sequence differs from germline, possibly due to a read error. This sequence joins TRBV11-1 and TRBJ1-2; a weak D match, TRBD1 (5 bases). This CDR3 contains 16 residues. Germline V CDR1 and CDR2: SGHAT, FQDESV (reference sequence). The CDR3 DNA follows: TGTGCCAGCAGCTTAGGCCCATCGGGACCAAACTTTGGCTACACCTTC. This codes for CASSLGPSGPNFGYTF.

V and J are TRBV5-1 and TRBJ2-1; no clear D gene. This CDR3 contains 12 residues. The V and J ends lost 0 bases and 9 bases respectively, with 7 bases between them. Germline V gene lookup returns CDR1 SGHRS and CDR2 YFSETQ. CDR3 nucleotide sequence: TGCGCCAGCAGCTTGGAAGGAATTGAGCAGTTCTTC. Amino acids: CASSLEGIEQFF.

The V gene is TRBV7-2, the J gene TRBJ2-7, with D maybe TRBD2 (6 bases). This CDR3 contains 13 residues. Germline loops: CDR1 SGHTA, CDR2 FQGNSA. Trimming stripped 5 bases from V and 1 base from J, with 9 bases between. The CDR3 protein is CASSAGRSYEQYF. DNA of the CDR3: TGTGCCAGCAGCGCGGGACGGTCCTACGAGCAGTACTTC.

The CDR3 sequence: CASSQFLQGGYTF. CDR3 nucleotides: TGTGCCAGCAGTCAGTTTTTACAGGGTGGCTACACCTTC. The gene calls are TRBV28 and TRBJ1-2; perhaps TRBD1 as D (6 bases). Trimming cost V 5 bases and J 7 bases, with 14 bases left between them. The CDR3 has 13 residues. Germline values: CDR1 MDHEN, CDR2 SYDVKM.